This T cell receptor beta chain was sequenced during a study of blood T cell repertoires in COVID-19. TCRdb's table, derived via immunoSEQ multiplex PCR, lists solely in-frame clones and lacks some. The sample holds roughly 25,000 clones, approximately 72% seen once. CDR1 SGHRS and CDR2 YFSETQ come from the germline V gene. The CDR3 length is 14 residues. With 1 base clipped from V and 6 bases from J, the junction kept 4 bases outside the gene matches. The chain carries TRBV5-1 and TRBJ2-7; 10 nucleotides line up with TRBD1. The sequence was obtained from a man in his 60s with active or convalescent COVID-19. The source material was peripheral blood. DNA of the CDR3: TGCGCCAGCAGCTTGCGGGACAGGGGCAGCGAGCAGTACTTC. It specifies CASSLRDRGSEQYF.